This T cell receptor (beta chain) originates from a study of response to subunit inactivated influenza vaccine. Study-level findings and limits: After each seasonal influenza vaccination, few new T cells are recruited, the authors suggested.

This clonotype turned up a few times. The antigen is unknown. TCRdb independently ran MiXCR on the RT-PCR reads; one entry per CDR3 protein. Counted here are about 570,000 distinct CDR3 sequences, 12% occurring once; the ten biggest clones make up roughly 10%. V was clipped by 5 bases and J by 1 base; unmatched bases: 11. Germline assignment: CDR1 DFQATT and CDR2 SNEGSKA (reference sequence). The CDR3 sequence is 15 residues long. This TCR was sampled from a man aged 45-65 years who received an inactivated influenza vaccine. The sequencing used PBMCs from blood, collected on the day of vaccination. This chain links TRBV20-1 with TRBJ2-7, with 7 bases aligning to TRBD2. CDR3 residues: CSAGLGGGFSYEQYF. The CDR3 coding sequence is TGCAGTGCTGGGCTTGGGGGGGGGTTTTCCTACGAGCAGTACTTC.